This T cell receptor (beta chain) was identified during a study of spatial heterogeneity in lung cancer. Overall study results and limits: Blood contained ubiquitous expanded tumor TCRs more at resection than at follow-up.

Time point meaning: blood at routine non-recurrence follow-up after resection. Whole RNA, which was extracted from tumor, nontumor lung tissue or frozen PBMC, was sequenced without any cell sorting. The CDR3 sequence is 11 residues long. CDR1 is ENHRY and CDR2 is SYGVKD in the germline V gene. Regarding this clonotype: What it recognizes is unknown. It may be a read error: a sequence one base away is much more abundant.

Each CDR3 protein is one row after TCRdb ran MiXCR on the 5' RACE reads. The table records 50,000 to 60,000 distinct CDR3 sequences, roughly 8.1% of them present only once. The source was PBMCs, collected at follow-up. V gene TRBV10-3 combines with J gene TRBJ2-7, with D maybe TRBD2 (7 bases). This clonotype was obtained from a female donor with early-stage non-small cell lung cancer. CDR3 protein: CTIRGADEQYF. The CDR3 nucleotides read TGTACCATCCGGGGGGCCGACGAGCAGTACTTC.